Listed below are T cell receptor beta chains from one sample, sequenced in a study of spatial heterogeneity in lung cancer. TCRdb ran MiXCR on the 5' RACE reads and lists one entry per CDR3 protein. Of thousands of distinct CDR3 sequences in the sample, 25% to 30% are singletons; the top ten hold roughly 24%. Specimen: lung tumor tissue, collected at surgery. These receptors all stem from a male donor with early-stage non-small cell lung cancer. Each CDR3 is given with its conserved first and last residue. The size entry is marked missing in some rows and otherwise reads once, few, many or a size class.

V	size	J	CDR3
TRBV3-1	NA	TRBJ2-2	CASSQVASGATGELFF
TRBV27	medium-sized	TRBJ1-5	CASSGGGSGGNQPQHF
TRBV6-1	medium-sized	TRBJ2-4	CASERTGSKNIQYF
TRBV20-1	NA	TRBJ2-1	CSARDLASGSHEQFF
TRBV7-6	NA	TRBJ2-2	CASSPTYTGELFF
TRBV28	many	TRBJ1-4	CASSSLEKLFF
TRBV19	NA	TRBJ1-5	CASSMRGFYSNQPQHF
TRBV7-6	NA	TRBJ2-3	CASSGRLAGAGTDTQYF
TRBV5-1	medium-sized	TRBJ2-5	CASSQYRVQETQYF
TRBV6-1	medium-sized	TRBJ1-4	CASSEQGRDEKLFF
TRBV12-3/TRBV12-4	medium-sized	TRBJ2-3	CASSLGGGGDTQYF
TRBV27	medium-sized	TRBJ2-1	CASSLSLSGLAGGYNEQFF
TRBV3-1	medium-sized	TRBJ2-6	CASSHLRAGAGANVLTF
TRBV2	NA	TRBJ2-3	CASNGSPTDTQYF
TRBV4-1	medium-sized	TRBJ2-3	CASSPFSGSTDTQYF
TRBV28	medium-sized	TRBJ2-1	CASSLFGMYNEQFF
TRBV10-3	NA	TRBJ2-7	CASHRGGDEQYF
TRBV5-1	medium-sized	TRBJ2-7	CASRKNRDKNYEQYF
TRBV20-1	medium-sized	TRBJ1-1	CSARKTGWENTEAFF
TRBV2	NA	TRBJ2-3	CASSEHLPLADTQYF
TRBV6-2/TRBV6-3	NA	TRBJ2-7	CASSKKHDEQYF
TRBV20-1	NA	TRBJ2-7	CSAVVVNEQYF
TRBV7-9	few	TRBJ2-1	CASSSPRGAKFF
TRBV2	medium-sized	TRBJ2-5	CASRKAGGGETQYF
TRBV11-3	NA	TRBJ1-1	CASSPTGDYTEAFF
TRBV28	few	TRBJ2-4	CASSSPAVAKNIQYF
TRBV10-2	NA	TRBJ2-7	CASISNGRAPDEQYF
TRBV20-1	medium-sized	TRBJ2-1	CSAEGAGVSYNEQFF
TRBV10-3	medium-sized	TRBJ1-2	CAISESGSNYGYTF
TRBV20-1	medium-sized	TRBJ1-2	CSARLRGRSNSYGYTF
TRBV6-5	medium-sized	TRBJ1-1	CASSYRGDTEAFF
TRBV20-1	medium-sized	TRBJ1-5	CSARDPGLGNQPQHF
TRBV9	few	TRBJ2-3	CASSVAGQGADTQYF
TRBV4-3	NA	TRBJ2-7	CASSQDSTGVLYEQYF
TRBV18	NA	TRBJ2-1	CASSDRYNEQFF
TRBV10-2	few	TRBJ2-3	CASREPGQSTDTQYF
TRBV2	medium-sized	TRBJ2-1	CASRRRTSGQYNEQFF
TRBV29-1	few	TRBJ1-3	CSAEDRRNTIYF
TRBV28	medium-sized	TRBJ2-5	CASSLIGGSETQYF
TRBV7-9	medium-sized	TRBJ2-1	CASEGLAVTNEQFF
TRBV28	NA	TRBJ2-3	CASSFGFSLSSDTQYF
TRBV30	many	TRBJ1-2	CAWRSPGGTYYGYTF
TRBV6-6	few	TRBJ2-7	CASSYSGQVTYEQYF
TRBV27	large	TRBJ2-7	CASRPWTASFYEQYF
TRBV11-2	few	TRBJ2-3	CASSLVQGGWTDTQYF
TRBV20-1	medium-sized	TRBJ2-5	CSARDVARGTQYF
TRBV29-1	few	TRBJ2-7	CSPGASGDSYEQYF
TRBV20-1	medium-sized	TRBJ1-5	CSARLQDNQPQHF
TRBV11-2	NA	TRBJ2-1	CASSKRTELYNEQFF
TRBV5-1	NA	TRBJ2-1	CASSLEGASYNEQFF
TRBV7-6	medium-sized	TRBJ2-2	CASSPRQGGYTGELFF
TRBV7-3	few	TRBJ2-6	CASSGQDTLGGANVLTF
TRBV7-9	once	TRBJ2-5	CASSSSLAGGLTQYF
TRBV6-6	many	TRBJ2-1	CASCRGAYNEQFF